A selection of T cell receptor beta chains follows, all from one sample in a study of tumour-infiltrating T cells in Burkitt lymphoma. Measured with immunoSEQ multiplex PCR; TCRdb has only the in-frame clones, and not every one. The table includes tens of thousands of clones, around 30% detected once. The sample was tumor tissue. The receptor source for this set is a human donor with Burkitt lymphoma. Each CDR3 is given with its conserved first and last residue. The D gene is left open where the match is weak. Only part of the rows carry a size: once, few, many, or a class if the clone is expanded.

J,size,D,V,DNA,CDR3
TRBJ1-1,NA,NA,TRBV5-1,TGCGCCAGCAGCAGGAGCCATTGGAACACTGAAGCTTTCTTT,CASSRSHWNTEAFF
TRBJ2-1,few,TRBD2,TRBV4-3,TGCGCCAGCAGCCAAGATCCTAGCGGGGGAACCTACAATGAGCAGTTCTTC,CASSQDPSGGTYNEQFF
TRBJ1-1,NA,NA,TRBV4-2,TGTGCCAGCAGCCAAGCCTTTGGGGGTGCGAACACTGAAGCTTTCTTT,CASSQAFGGANTEAFF
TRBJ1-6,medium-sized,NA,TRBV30,TGTGCCTGGAGTGTAAGGACAACACCCCTCCACTTT,CAWSVRTTPLHF
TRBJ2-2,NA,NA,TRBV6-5,TGTGCCAGCAGTTACTCGGACAGAAACACCGGGGAGCTGTTTTTT,CASSYSDRNTGELFF
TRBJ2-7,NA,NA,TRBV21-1,TGTGCCAGCAGCAAAGAAGGACAGTCCTACGAGCAGTACTTC,CASSKEGQSYEQYF
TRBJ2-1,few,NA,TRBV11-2,TGTGCCAGCAGCTTTGGGCTGTCCTTTGGTGAGCAGTTCTTC,CASSFGLSFGEQFF
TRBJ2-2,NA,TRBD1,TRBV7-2,TGTGCCAGCAGCTTAATATCGACAGGGTACACCGGGGAGCTGTTTTTT,CASSLISTGYTGELFF
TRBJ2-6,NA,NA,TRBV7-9,TGTGCCAGCAGCTTAGTCGGGGCAGGAGCCTACCCTGGGGCCAACGTCCTGACTTTC,CASSLVGAGAYPGANVLTF
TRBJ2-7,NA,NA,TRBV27,TGTGCCAGCAGTTTAAGGGCTGGGACGGGAGCGCACTCCTACGAGCAGTACTTC,CASSLRAGTGAHSYEQYF
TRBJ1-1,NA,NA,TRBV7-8,TGTGCCAGCAGTTGGGGACGGTTGAACACTGAAGCTTTCTTT,CASSWGRLNTEAFF
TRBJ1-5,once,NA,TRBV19,TGTGCCAGTAGTAAACAGGAGACAAATCAGCCCCAGCATTTT,CASSKQETNQPQHF
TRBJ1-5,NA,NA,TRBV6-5,TGTGCCAGCAGGAACAGGGAAGGGAGCAATCAGCCCCAGCATTTT,CASRNREGSNQPQHF
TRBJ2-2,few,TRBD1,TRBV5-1,TGCGCCAGCGCTGAGGGGGCTTCCGGGGAGCTGTTTTTT,CASAEGASGELFF
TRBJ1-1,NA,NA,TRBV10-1,TGCGCCAGCACCATTGAAGCTTTCTTT,CASTIEAFF
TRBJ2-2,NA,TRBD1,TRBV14,TGTGCCAGCAGCGAGACGGGACAGGGGGCCTCCACCGGGGAGCTGTTTTTT,CASSETGQGASTGELFF
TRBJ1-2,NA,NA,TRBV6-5,TGTGCCAGCAGTTACTCGGGATCGGACGGCTACACCTTC,CASSYSGSDGYTF
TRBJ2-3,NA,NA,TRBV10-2,TGCGCCAGCAAGGGTGCGGAAGGGACCCCGAGGACAGATACGCAGTATTTT,CASKGAEGTPRTDTQYF
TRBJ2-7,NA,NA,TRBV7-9,TGTGCCAGCAGCAGTCTGTCCCTAACCTACGAGCAGTACTTC,CASSSLSLTYEQYF
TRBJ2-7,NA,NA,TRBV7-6,TGTGCCAGCAGCACGCGACAGGGAGGCTACGAGCAGTACTTC,CASSTRQGGYEQYF